This T cell receptor beta chain was sequenced in a study of cytomegalovirus exposure and HLA in healthy donors. Study-wide results and limits: Later analysis placed DRB1 highest and HLA-C lowest in TCR association rates, which differed by HLA locus. Most TCR sequences were seen very rarely across donors, but some public TCRs occurred in many. A missense DCLRE1C variant was associated with V- and J-gene trimming of TCR beta chains in a later analysis, and an independent cohort replicated the association.

Concerning this clone: Antigen: not known.

PCR involved 60 Vbeta and 13 Jbeta primers. Libraries were prepared by immunoSEQ multiplex PCR; TCRdb keeps only in-frame clonotypes and omits some of them. Seen in this sample are approximately 140,000 clones; the ten most common clones hold roughly 3%. In germline, CDR1 is MRHNA, CDR2 SNTAGT. There are 14 residues in the CDR3. The ends were cut back, 2 bases at V and 0 bases at J, with 6 bases in the middle. The receptor was isolated from a man in his forties in good health and CMV-seronegative. The rearrangement links TRBV6-4 to TRBJ2-3, with unresolved D. The sequenced material came from PBMCs. DNA for the CDR3: TGTGCCAGCAGTGACACATTTAGCACAGATACGCAGTATTTT. As protein: CASSDTFSTDTQYF.